Described below is a single T cell receptor beta chain sequence and its context. The data belong to a study of blood T cell repertoires in COVID-19. This table comes from immunoSEQ multiplex PCR, and its TCRdb copy is limited to in-frame clones, with some not included. The sample carries 86,000 or so clones, 91% recorded once. Germline-derived CDR1 and CDR2 are MNHEY and SMNVEV (reference sequence). J lost 3 bases, V lost 4 bases, and 8 bases had no gene match. The CDR3 has 17 amino acids. Sample: peripheral blood. The chain is built from TRBV27 and TRBJ1-5; 11 bases align to TRBD1. This receptor was obtained from a woman between 45 and 60 years old in a cohort sampled during active COVID-19. The CDR3 spells CASSSSGTGGFNQPQHF. The CDR3 nucleotides read TGTGCCAGCAGTTCGTCCGGGACAGGGGGATTCAATCAGCCCCAGCATTTT.